A few counts support the clone carrying this T cell receptor (beta chain). The data were taken from a study of blood T cell repertoires in COVID-19. Study processing details: Estimates of nucleated cell counts were drawn from the amplification of reference gene primers. The data were produced by immunoSEQ multiplex PCR, yet TCRdb's version contains in-frame clones alone and is incomplete. V, J and clone size reflect that table, while D and trimming were determined from the DNA. Of about 230,000 clones listed, 70% to 90% were seen once; the top ten hold roughly 11%. CDR1 is SGHTA, CDR2 FQGNSA, per germline. The V and J ends lost 1 base and 0 bases, in that order; junction bases with no gene match: 2. The CDR3 runs to 16 residues.

This sequence was found in a man in his forties or fifties with COVID-19, enrolled during active disease. J is TRBJ2-2 and V is TRBV7-2, with 7 bases fitting TRBD1. Sequenced input: peripheral blood. This CDR3 is CASSLGQGANTGELFF. DNA of the CDR3: TGTGCCAGCAGCTTAGGGCAGGGGGCGAACACCGGGGAGCTGTTTTTT.